This T cell receptor (beta chain) was identified during a study of vaccination effects on CD4 cells after COVID-19. The study, taken as a whole, reports: Marked contraction was observed in infection-induced and vaccine-induced clones late after vaccination. Researchers reported few convalescent patients and no early post-infection timepoints in the study.

This CDR3 is 13 amino acids long. Under the ViraFEST assay, PBMC were stimulated with viral peptide pools so that antigen-specific CD4+ T cells expanded. Sequencing was performed afterwards. Cultured cells yielded isolated CD4+ T cells after 10 days. People in the vaccine group had not been infected with SARS-CoV-2 before, and their nucleocapsid antibodies were negative. This clone has more than one count but fewer than ten. The antigen is not known. TCRdb's copy holds only in-frame clones and misses some; the assay was immunoSEQ multiplex PCR. The data contain around 63,000 clones, 75% of them singletons.

Sample: CD4+ T cells from PBMCs cultured with HCoV-OC43 spike peptides, taken before COVID-19 vaccination. Subset indicated: HCoV-OC43 spike overlapping peptide pool stimulation. The V gene is TRBV1, the J gene TRBJ2-1; the D call in the table, TRBD2, was not verified against the DNA. TRBV1 is a recognized pseudogene. This clonotype originated in a human donor who received a COVID-19 vaccine. CDR3: CTSSQDQSDEQFF. CDR3 DNA sequence: TGCACCAGCAGCCAAGATCAAAGCGATGAGCAGTTCTTC.